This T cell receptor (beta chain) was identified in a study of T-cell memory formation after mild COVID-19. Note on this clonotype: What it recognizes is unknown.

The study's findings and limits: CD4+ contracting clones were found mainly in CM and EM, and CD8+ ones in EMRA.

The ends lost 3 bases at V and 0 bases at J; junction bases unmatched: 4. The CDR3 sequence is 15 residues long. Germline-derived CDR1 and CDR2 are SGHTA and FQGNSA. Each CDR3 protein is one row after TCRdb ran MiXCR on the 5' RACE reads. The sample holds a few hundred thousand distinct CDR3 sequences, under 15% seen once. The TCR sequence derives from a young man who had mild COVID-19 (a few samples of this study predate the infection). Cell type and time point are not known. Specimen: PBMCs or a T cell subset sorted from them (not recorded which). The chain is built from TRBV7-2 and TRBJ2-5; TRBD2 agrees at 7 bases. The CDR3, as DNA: TGTGCCAGCAGCTTTAACGGGGGGAACCAAGAGACCCAGTACTTC. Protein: CASSFNGGNQETQYF.